These T cell receptor beta chains were read from a single sample in a study of OX40 agonist ivuxolimab in advanced cancers. Method: immunoSEQ multiplex PCR; TCRdb's copy keeps in-frame clones and lacks some. In the table there are approximately 88,000 clones, around nine tenths of which are singletons. The sequences come from CD4+ or CD8+ T cells sorted from blood, collected in a trial of the OX40 agonist ivuxolimab. These receptors all come from an adult with an advanced solid tumor such as melanoma, head and neck, liver or kidney cancer. CDR3s include the opening cysteine and the closing phenylalanine or tryptophan. Each record gives: J gene, V gene, D gene, clone size, CDR3 protein, CDR3 DNA. A D gene is named only where the DNA matches it firmly. Rows give clone size only sometimes, using once, few, many, or a class for an expanded clone.

>TRBJ2-3|TRBV6-6|TRBD2|.
CASTLTSGITDTQYF
TGTGCCAGCACCCTGACTAGCGGGATCACAGATACGCAGTATTTT
>TRBJ2-2|TRBV28|.|.
CASRVGRIGELFF
TGTGCCAGCAGGGTGGGACGGATCGGGGAGCTGTTTTTT
>TRBJ1-3|TRBV21-1|.|.
CASIPSGGAGNTIYF
TGTGCCAGCATCCCCTCAGGGGGCGCTGGAAACACCATATATTTT
>TRBJ1-4|TRBV9|.|.
CASSVGGGHTNEKLFF
TGTGCCAGCAGCGTAGGAGGTGGTCATACTAATGAAAAACTGTTTTTT
>TRBJ1-2|TRBV6-1|.|.
CASSDSGAPNYGYTF
TGTGCCAGCAGTGACTCAGGGGCACCCAACTATGGCTACACCTTC
>TRBJ1-3|TRBV27|.|.
CASSPPPGTRTSNKESGNTIYF
TGTGCCAGCAGCCCCCCTCCAGGGACACGGACGTCGAACAAGGAGTCTGGAAACACCATATATTTT
>TRBJ1-3|TRBV5-1|TRBD1|.
CASSLGGTGAGNTIYF
TGCGCCAGCAGCTTGGGTGGAACAGGGGCTGGAAACACCATATATTTT
>TRBJ2-1|TRBV7-9|.|.
CASSLVGRTIGSEQFF
TGTGCCAGCAGCTTAGTGGGCAGGACCATCGGGAGTGAGCAGTTCTTC
>TRBJ1-1|TRBV6-6|.|once
CASLANRGPAEAFF
TGTGCCAGCTTGGCTAACAGAGGGCCCGCTGAAGCTTTCTTT
>TRBJ2-5|TRBV6-6|TRBD2|.
CASSYMAGGLQETQYF
TGTGCCAGCAGTTACATGGCGGGAGGTCTCCAAGAGACCCAGTACTTC
>TRBJ1-4|TRBV19|TRBD1|.
CASAGQVLNEKLFF
TGTGCCAGCGCGGGACAGGTCCTTAATGAAAAACTGTTTTTT